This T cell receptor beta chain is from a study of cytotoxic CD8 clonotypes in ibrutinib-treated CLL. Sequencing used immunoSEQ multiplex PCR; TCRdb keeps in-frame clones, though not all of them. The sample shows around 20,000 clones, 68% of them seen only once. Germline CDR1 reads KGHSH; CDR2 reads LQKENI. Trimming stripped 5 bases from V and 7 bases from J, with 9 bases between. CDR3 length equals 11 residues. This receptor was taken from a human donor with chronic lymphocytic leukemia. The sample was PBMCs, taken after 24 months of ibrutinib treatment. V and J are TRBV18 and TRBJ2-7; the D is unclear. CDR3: CASSIKEEQYF. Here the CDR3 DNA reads TGTGCCAGCTCAATAAAGGAGGAGCAGTACTTC.